This is a list of T cell receptor beta chains from one sample in a study of blood T cell repertoires in COVID-19. The protocol was immunoSEQ multiplex PCR, while the TCRdb copy is restricted to in-frame clones and leaves out a portion. The table has around 220,000 clones, 87% seen once. The specimen was PBMCs or T cells enriched from blood (not recorded which). Source of these receptors: a woman aged 30 to 39 with acute COVID-19. Each CDR3 is given with its conserved first and last residue. The D gene is left open where the match is weak. For some rows the clone size is stated as once, few or many, or as a class when expanded; others skip it.

d_call clone_size j_call v_call cdr3_nt cdr3_aa
NA NA TRBJ2-1 TRBV7-8 TGTGCCAGCAGCTCCTGGACAGTTCCTGGGCGGAATGAGCAGTTCTTC CASSSWTVPGRNEQFF
TRBD2 NA TRBJ2-7 TRBV28 TGTGCCAGCAGTCTCGGGGGAGGGAGTGACCCCGAGCAGTACTTC CASSLGGGSDPEQYF
NA NA TRBJ2-7 TRBV3-1/TRBV3-2 TGTGCCAGCAGCCCTGTTGGAGGGACCTACGAGCAGTACTTC CASSPVGGTYEQYF
TRBD1 once TRBJ1-2 TRBV5-6 TGTGCCAGCAGCTTGGCGGGACAGGGGGCAGGCTACACCTTC CASSLAGQGAGYTF
NA NA TRBJ2-7 TRBV28 TGTGCCAGCAGTTTAACGTACAGGGACGAGCAGTACTTC CASSLTYRDEQYF
TRBD2 NA TRBJ2-5 TRBV2 TGTGCCAGCAGTGAGGAACTAGCGGGGGCCCAAGAGACCCAGTACTTC CASSEELAGAQETQYF
NA NA TRBJ1-1 TRBV12-3/TRBV12-4 TGTGCCAGCGGTCCCCAGATGAACACTGAAGCTTTCTTT CASGPQMNTEAFF
NA NA TRBJ1-2 TRBV20-1 TGCAGTGCTACTGAGGGGCCGCTCTTTGGCTACACCTTC CSATEGPLFGYTF
NA NA TRBJ1-6 TRBV6-5 TGTGCCAGCACGAGCTCCTATAATTCACCCCTCCACTTT CASTSSYNSPLHF
NA NA TRBJ2-3 TRBV28 TGTGCCAGCAGTTTAACCCCCCAAGCGGAACCGAGCACAGATACGCAGTATTTT CASSLTPQAEPSTDTQYF
NA NA TRBJ2-5 TRBV7-6 TGTGCCAGCAGCCAGGACATCCGGGAGACCCAGTACTTC CASSQDIRETQYF
NA NA TRBJ1-2 TRBV30 TGTGCCTGGAGTCTTTACAGGGAAGGAGATGGCTACACCTTC CAWSLYREGDGYTF
NA once TRBJ2-5 TRBV18 TGTGCCAGCGCAGAACAAGAGACCCAGTACTTC CASAEQETQYF
NA NA TRBJ2-1 TRBV6-5 TGTGCCAGCAGTTACGAAAGCGGGCAGCGTGAGCAGTTCTTC CASSYESGQREQFF
NA once TRBJ2-7 TRBV6-5 TGTGCCAGCAGTCGAGAGGCAGGGGTCGGCGAGCAGTACTTC CASSREAGVGEQYF
TRBD1 NA TRBJ2-3 TRBV2 TGTGCCAGCGGGAGGACAGGGGGGGATACGCAGTATTTT CASGRTGGDTQYF
NA NA TRBJ1-2 TRBV2 TGTGCCAGCACTACGCGGGGCGGCGATGGCTACACCTTC CASTTRGGDGYTF
TRBD1 NA TRBJ2-7 TRBV6-5 TGTGCCAGCCGGGACAGGGCCCTCGAGCAGTACTTC CASRDRALEQYF
TRBD1 NA TRBJ2-2 TRBV6-5 TGTGCCAGCAAGGGACAGGGGGCTTCCGGGGAGCTGTTTTTT CASKGQGASGELFF
NA NA TRBJ1-6 TRBV25-1 TGTGCCAGCAGAGGGGTGGGCTCCTATAATTCACCCCTCCACTTT CASRGVGSYNSPLHF
TRBD2 once TRBJ2-3 TRBV10-1 TGCGCCAGCAGCCTAGCGGGGGCCACAGATACGCAGTATTTT CASSLAGATDTQYF
TRBD2 NA TRBJ2-3 TRBV28 TGTGCCAGCAGCCCGACCCGTAGCGGGAGGTCAGATACGCAGTATTTT CASSPTRSGRSDTQYF
NA few TRBJ1-6 TRBV30 TGTGCGCTACGGGACACCTATAATTCACCCCTCCACTTT CALRDTYNSPLHF
NA NA TRBJ2-7 TRBV28 TGTGCCACTACCCCCCCGGGACAAACCTACGAGCAGTACTTC CATTPPGQTYEQYF
NA NA TRBJ1-3 TRBV12-5 TGTGCTAGTGGTTTGGTACTATCATACCAGGGAAACACCATATATTTT CASGLVLSYQGNTIYF
TRBD1 few TRBJ2-3 TRBV9 TGTGCCAGCAGCCAAAACCGGGACAGGGGCACAGATACGCAGTATTTT CASSQNRDRGTDTQYF
NA NA TRBJ2-2 TRBV24-1 TGTGCCACCAGTGGAAACTTTATAAACACCGGGGAGCTGTTTTTT CATSGNFINTGELFF
NA NA TRBJ1-1 TRBV12-3/TRBV12-4 TGTGCCAGCAGGCGCAGGTCCACTGAAGCTTTCTTT CASRRRSTEAFF
NA once TRBJ1-2 TRBV25-1 TGTGCCAGCAGTGCCGGCGGAGGCTACACCTTC CASSAGGGYTF
NA NA TRBJ2-5 TRBV29-1 TGCAGCGTTACGCTGGCGACAGTCGAAGGGACCCAGTACTTC CSVTLATVEGTQYF
TRBD2 NA TRBJ2-5 TRBV2 TGTGCCAGCAGGGAGACTAGCGGGAGGGCAGAGACCCAGTACTTC CASRETSGRAETQYF
TRBD1 NA TRBJ2-1 TRBV5-6 TGTGCCAGCTCCGGGACAGGGTCCTACAATGAGCAGTTCTTC CASSGTGSYNEQFF
NA NA TRBJ2-5 TRBV29-1 TGCAGCGTTGGCGGGCCTGGAGGAGAGACCCAGTACTTC CSVGGPGGETQYF
TRBD1 NA TRBJ1-6 TRBV28 TGTGCCAGCAGTGCGGACAGGGCTCTGAATTCACCCCTCCACTTT CASSADRALNSPLHF
NA NA TRBJ2-7 TRBV6-5 TGTGCCAGCAGGGCAGGGGATGGGTACGAGCAGTACTTC CASRAGDGYEQYF
NA NA TRBJ2-7 TRBV30 TGTGCCTGGAGTCCAGCGTCTGAGCAGTACTTC CAWSPASEQYF
NA NA TRBJ1-3 TRBV7-6 TGTGCCAGCAGCTTAGTTGGCAGGTCGCCTGGAAACACCATATATTTT CASSLVGRSPGNTIYF
TRBD2 NA TRBJ2-3 TRBV2 TGTGCCAGCAGTGTCTACGGACTAGCGGGGGGGGGACCCACAGATACGCAGTATTTT CASSVYGLAGGGPTDTQYF
NA NA TRBJ1-5 TRBV18 TGTGCCAGCTCACCCAGCGGCAATCAGCCCCAGCATTTT CASSPSGNQPQHF
NA NA TRBJ2-1 TRBV5-1 TGCGCCAGCAGCTTGGGGCAGGCCAGCGGCAATGAGCAGTTCTTC CASSLGQASGNEQFF
NA NA TRBJ1-5 TRBV27 TGTGCCAGCAGTGTAACAGGGATCCTAAATCAGCCCCAGCATTTT CASSVTGILNQPQHF
TRBD1 once TRBJ2-1 TRBV11-1 TGTGCCAGCAGCCTCTGGACAGGGATCTCCTACAATGAGCAGTTCTTC CASSLWTGISYNEQFF
TRBD1 NA TRBJ1-2 TRBV19 TGTGCCAGTAGTATTCAGGGGGCGGAAGGCTACACCTTC CASSIQGAEGYTF
NA NA TRBJ2-1 TRBV9 TGTGCCAGCAGCGTAACTTTGATGGTGGCAGGGCTCCGTTACGGGCAGTTCTTC CASSVTLMVAGLRYGQFF